The entry that follows covers one T cell receptor beta chain sequence. The data derive from a study of T cells after yellow fever vaccination. The CDR3 length is 12 residues. Germline CDR1 and CDR2: SGHVS and FNYEAQ. Trimming removed 5 bases from V and 7 bases from J; junction bases left unmatched: 4. As TCR cDNA was made by 5'RACE template switching, a universal primer site and UMIs were added. TCRdb called the 5' RACE reads again in MiXCR, with one record for every CDR3 protein. The sample lists under 50,000 distinct CDR3 sequences; 5.5% to 7.5% were seen once. Findings and limits, study-wide: In sorted memory subsets at day 0, almost all vaccine-responding clonotypes were below detection.

The sequence came from a man aged 25-40 years who received the YFV17D yellow fever vaccine. The sample in question was PBMCs, either bulk or a sorted T-cell subset (CD4+, CD8+, memory, or dextramer-sorted; not recorded which), obtained 45 days after the yellow fever booster vaccination. The rearrangement links TRBV7-6 to TRBJ2-5; TRBD2 matches at 7 bases. The CDR3 nucleotides read TGTGCCAGCAGCGGGACTACCCCGACCCAGTACTTC. As protein: CASSGTTPTQYF.